The 16 T cell receptor beta chains below were found in one sample sequenced in a study of blood T cell repertoires in COVID-19. The protocol was immunoSEQ multiplex PCR, while the TCRdb copy is restricted to in-frame clones and leaves out a portion. Of tens of thousands of clones listed, about four fifths are singletons. Sequenced input: peripheral blood. Receptors were obtained from a human donor in a cohort sampled during active COVID-19.

This chain links TRBV6-5 with TRBJ1-1, with 8 bases identical to TRBD1. Germline V gives CDR1 MNHEY, CDR2 SVGAGI. Losses at the gene ends were 7 bases for V and 11 bases for J; bases not matched to a gene: 15. The CDR3 loop spans 14 amino acids. This CDR3 reads CASITNTRGLGAFF. The CDR3 DNA follows: TGTGCCAGCATCACGAACACCAGGGGGCTCGGGGCTTTCTTT.

V gene TRBV9 combines with J gene TRBJ2-3; TRBD2 matches 14 bases. The CDR3 is 15 residues long. The ends lost 3 bases at V and 8 bases at J; junction bases unmatched: 5. Germline CDR1 is SGDLS and CDR2 is YYNGEE. CDR3 residues: CASSGLAGGPGTQYF. The DNA for the CDR3 is TGTGCCAGCAGCGGACTAGCGGGGGGGCCGGGTACGCAGTATTTT.

The chain carries TRBV13 and TRBJ2-7, with D possibly TRBD2 on 5 matching bases. The germline V and J ends were trimmed by 5 bases and 0 bases, with 23 bases remaining between them. CDR3 length: 18 amino acids. Looked up from germline, CDR1 is PRHDT and CDR2 is FYEKMQ (reference sequence). The CDR3 spells CASSLLFYGERASYEQYF. CDR3 DNA sequence: TGTGCCAGCAGCCTCCTTTTCTATGGGGAGAGGGCCTCCTACGAGCAGTACTTC.

The chain has TRBV15 and TRBJ2-5; 7 bases line up with TRBD2. Trimming cost V 3 bases and J 5 bases; bases outside gene matches: 6. This CDR3 contains 14 residues. The germline gives CDR1 LNHNV, CDR2 YYDKDF (reference sequence). CDR3 residues: CATSSRGGWETQYF. CDR3 coding DNA: TGTGCCACCAGCAGCCGCGGGGGATGGGAGACCCAGTACTTC. Variable domain in full (rest from reference TRBV15 and TRBJ2-5): DAMVIQNPRYQVTQFGKPVTLSCSQTLNHNVMYWYQQKSSQAPKLLFHYYDKDFNNEADTPDNFQSRRPNTSFCFLDIRSPGLGDTAMYLCATSSRGGWETQYFGPGTRLLVL.

V is TRBV7-9 and J is TRBJ2-3; 13 bases are a match to TRBD2. The germline CDR1 and CDR2 sequences are SEHNR and FQNEAQ (reference sequence). Germline trimming cut 1 base from V and 5 bases from J; bases unmatched to any gene: 6. CDR3 length: 17 amino acids. CDR3 DNA sequence: TGTGCCAGCAGCTTAGACACTAGCGGGGGGGTAGGAGATACGCAGTATTTT. It encodes CASSLDTSGGVGDTQYF. The full variable domain, in which reference TRBV7-9 and TRBJ2-3 provide the parts outside the CDR3, is DTGVSQNPRHKITKRGQNVTFRCDPISEHNRLYWYRQTLGQGPEFLTYFQNEAQLEKSRLLSDRFSAERPKGSFSTLEIQRTEQGDSAMYLCASSLDTSGGVGDTQYFGPGTRLTVL.

The chain couples TRBV30 to TRBJ1-5, with D unresolved. Per the germline V gene, CDR1 is GTSNPN and CDR2 is SVGIG (reference sequence). The CDR3 is made up of 14 amino acids. V lost 1 base and J 3 bases, leaving 10 bases between the germline ends. The CDR3 loop reads CAWSARAVNQPQHF. The DNA of the CDR3 is TGTGCCTGGAGTGCCCGAGCGGTCAATCAGCCCCAGCATTTT.

The V and J genes are TRBV28 and TRBJ2-7; D is perhaps TRBD2 (5 bases). The CDR3 sequence is 15 residues long. Trimming removed 7 bases from V and 0 bases from J, with 16 bases in between. Germline V lookup: CDR1 MDHEN, CDR2 SYDVKM. The CDR3 DNA follows: TGTGCCAGCACTAGCCCGGGGTTAAGCTCCTACGAGCAGTACTTC. It translates to CASTSPGLSSYEQYF. Based on the CDR3 plus reference TRBV28 and TRBJ2-7, the full variable domain is DVKVTQSSRYLVKRTGEKVFLECVQDMDHENMFWYRQDPGLGLRLIYFSYDVKMKEKGDIPEGYSVSREKKERFSLILESASTNQTSMYLCASTSPGLSSYEQYFGPGTRLTVT.

This clone appeared a single time. The rearrangement links TRBV5-4 to TRBJ1-1; a weak D match, TRBD1 (6 bases). Germline V gene lookup returns CDR1 SGHNT and CDR2 YYREEE (reference sequence). The ends were cut back, 0 bases at V and 1 base at J, with 19 bases in the middle. The CDR3 spans 18 residues. The CDR3 DNA is TGTGCCAGCAGCTTGGGTGGGGGCTTAGGGCTGAGGAACACTGAAGCTTTCTTT. Its protein is CASSLGGGLGLRNTEAFF.

J is TRBJ2-5 and V is TRBV14, with D tentatively TRBD1 (6 bases). Germline V gene data show CDR1 as SGHDN and CDR2 as FVKESK. The CDR3 runs 14 residues. Trimming removed 3 bases from V and 5 bases from J, with 13 bases in between. The DNA for the CDR3 is TGTGCCAGCAGCCAGGACAGAGGGATCGAGACCCAGTACTTC. Its translation is CASSQDRGIETQYF.

This clone was seen a few times. The chain links TRBV3-1 (or the pseudogene TRBV3-2) to TRBJ1-2; D perhaps matches TRBD1 (6 bases). Trimming left V 1 base short and J 0 bases short, with 12 bases between. CDR3 length equals 16 residues. Germline values: CDR1 LGHDT, CDR2 YNNKEL (reference sequence). The chain's CDR3 is CASSQVAGAPNYGYTF. The CDR3 bases are TGTGCCAGCAGCCAAGTCGCGGGGGCCCCTAACTATGGCTACACCTTC.

The DNA of the CDR3 is TGTGCCACCAAAAACGGGAGGGTTTCTTACGGTGAGCAGTTCTTC. Its translation is CATKNGRVSYGEQFF. J is TRBJ2-1 and V is TRBV24-1; 8 positions agree with TRBD2. Germline CDR1 reads KGHDR; CDR2 reads SFDVKD. The V segment lost 8 bases and the J segment 9 bases; nucleotides outside the gene matches: 14. This CDR3 region has 15 residues.

The gene calls are TRBV27 and TRBJ1-4; tentatively, D is TRBD1 (5 bases). V was shortened by 5 bases and J by 3 bases, with 16 bases between the two germline ends. CDR1 MNHEY and CDR2 SMNVEV come from the germline V gene (reference sequence). The CDR3 totals 16 residues. The CDR3 loop is CASSPDHRGANEKLFF. Here the CDR3 DNA reads TGTGCCAGCAGTCCCGATCACCGGGGGGCTAATGAAAAACTGTTTTTT.

This clone was seen only a few times. The gene calls are TRBV5-1 and TRBJ2-7, with 7 bases lining up with TRBD1. The CDR3 has 14 amino acids. Germline CDR1 is SGHRS and CDR2 is YFSETQ. Trimming took 0 bases from V and 1 from J; bases not matched to a gene: 1. The CDR3 DNA follows: TGCGCCAGCAGCTTGGGACAGGGATCCTACGAGCAGTACTTC. Protein sequence: CASSLGQGSYEQYF.

The chain uses TRBV7-8 and TRBJ1-5; D is possibly TRBD1 (6 bases). Germline lookup yields CDR1 SGHVS and CDR2 FQNEAQ. The CDR3 totals 15 residues. V was clipped by 1 base and J by 4 bases, with 11 bases between them. The CDR3 region has the DNA TGTGCCAGCAGCTTAGGGGGGACACAAAATCAGCCCCAGCATTTT. Translation gives CASSLGGTQNQPQHF.

This clone has only a few counts. This sequence joins TRBV3-1 (or the pseudogene TRBV3-2) and TRBJ1-2, with D possibly being TRBD1 (5 bases). CDR3 length: 13 amino acids. The V gene lost 6 bases and the J gene lost 1 base, with 9 bases spanning the gap. Germline V gene lookup returns CDR1 LGHDT and CDR2 YNNKEL (reference sequence). The DNA of the CDR3 is TGTGCCAGCAGTGAAAGGGGTAACTATGGCTACACCTTC. Translating gives CASSERGNYGYTF.

The rearrangement links TRBV11-2 to TRBJ2-7; 7 bases map to TRBD1. V shed 5 bases and J 6 bases; nucleotides not matched to a gene: 13. In germline, CDR1 is SGHAT, CDR2 FQNNGV. The CDR3 sequence is 15 residues long. DNA for the CDR3: TGTGCCAGCAGCCCCACCGGGACAGTATTAAGCGAGCAGTACTTC. This translates into CASSPTGTVLSEQYF.